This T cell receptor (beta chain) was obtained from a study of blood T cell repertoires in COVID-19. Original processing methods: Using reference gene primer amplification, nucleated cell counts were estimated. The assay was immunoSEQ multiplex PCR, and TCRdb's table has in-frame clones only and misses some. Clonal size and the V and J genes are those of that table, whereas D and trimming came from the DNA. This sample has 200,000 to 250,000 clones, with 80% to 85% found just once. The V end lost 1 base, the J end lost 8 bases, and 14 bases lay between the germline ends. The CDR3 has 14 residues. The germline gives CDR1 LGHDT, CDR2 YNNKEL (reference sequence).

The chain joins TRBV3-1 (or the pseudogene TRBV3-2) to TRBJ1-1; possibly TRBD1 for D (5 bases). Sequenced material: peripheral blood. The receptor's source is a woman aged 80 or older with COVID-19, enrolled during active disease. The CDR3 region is CASSQAAGWGEAFF. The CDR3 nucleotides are TGTGCCAGCAGCCAAGCTGCAGGGTGGGGAGAAGCTTTCTTT.